This is a list of T cell receptor beta chains from one sample in a study of regulatory T cells in long-lasting Graves disease. In TCRdb, the multiplex PCR reads were re-called with MiXCR into one record per CDR3 protein. This table holds 350,000 to 550,000 distinct CDR3 sequences, about a sixth found once. The data also belong to a second study, concerning T cells in Graves' hyperthyroidism and ophthalmopathy.

The sequencing used peripheral blood mononuclear cells (PBMCs), collected at new diagnosis, from a patient treated with antithyroid drugs. These receptor sequences come from a woman aged 18-35 years with Graves disease. Both conserved end residues are part of each CDR3. The D gene is left open where the match is weak. Size is stated for part of the rows, as once, few or many counts, or as a class when the clone is expanded.

size,V,D,J,CDR3,DNA
few,TRBV6-1,TRBD1,TRBJ2-7,CASSTGEHEQYF,TGTGCCAGCAGTACAGGGGAGCACGAGCAGTACTTC
-,TRBV28,TRBD1,TRBJ1-4,CASRTGTEKLFF,TGTGCCAGTCGGACAGGGACGGAAAAACTGTTTTTT
-,TRBV5-1,-,TRBJ2-1,CASSLVRGNYNEQFF,TGCGCCAGCAGCTTGGTTAGGGGGAACTACAATGAGCAGTTCTTC
-,TRBV7-3,-,TRBJ2-1,CASTFGTRNEQFF,TGTGCCAGCACCTTCGGGACTCGCAATGAGCAGTTCTTC
many,TRBV7-9,-,TRBJ2-7,CASSSNRERYEQYF,TGTGCCAGCAGCTCAAACAGGGAGCGGTACGAGCAGTACTTC
many,TRBV6-1,-,TRBJ1-6,CASSPFRGSYNSPLHF,TGTGCCAGCAGTCCGTTCAGGGGCTCCTATAATTCACCCCTCCACTTT
-,TRBV19,-,TRBJ2-3,CASMTTGGHGTDTQYF,TGTGCCAGTATGACAACCGGAGGACACGGCACAGATACGCAGTATTTT
many,TRBV3-1,-,TRBJ2-7,CASSLYAEQYF,TGTGCCAGCAGCCTGTACGCCGAGCAGTACTTC
few,TRBV24-1,-,TRBJ1-2,CATSDLDTTGGYTF,TGTGCCACCAGTGACCTTGACACGACCGGTGGCTACACCTTC
many,TRBV27,TRBD2,TRBJ2-1,CASSWSGSYYNEQFF,TGTGCCAGCAGTTGGAGCGGGAGTTATTACAATGAGCAGTTCTTC
-,TRBV7-2,-,TRBJ2-2,CASSIAVNTGELFF,TGTGCCAGCAGCATAGCCGTGAACACCGGGGAGCTGTTTTTT
many,TRBV7-8,-,TRBJ2-5,CASSLDINQETQYF,TGTGCCAGCAGCTTAGACATAAACCAAGAGACCCAGTACTTC
many,TRBV28,TRBD2,TRBJ2-3,CASSLAGADTQYF,TGTGCCAGCAGTTTGGCGGGAGCAGATACGCAGTATTTT
once,TRBV27,-,TRBJ2-1,CASSALVAGYEQFF,TGTGCCAGCAGCGCGCTAGTGGCGGGCTATGAGCAGTTCTTC
-,TRBV7-8,-,TRBJ1-6,CASSLAGGNSPLHF,TGTGCCAGCAGCTTAGCCGGCGGGAATTCACCCCTCCACTTT
many,TRBV28,TRBD1,TRBJ1-2,CASTATGSYGYTF,TGTGCCAGCACCGCGACAGGGAGCTATGGCTACACCTTC
many,TRBV28,TRBD2,TRBJ2-1,CASSSFGSGSSYNEQFF,TGTGCCAGCAGTTCCTTCGGTAGCGGGAGTTCCTACAATGAGCAGTTCTTC
few,TRBV7-9,TRBD2,TRBJ2-1,CASSLVSGVKWNEQFF,TGTGCCAGCAGCTTAGTAAGCGGGGTAAAATGGAATGAGCAGTTCTTC
few,TRBV7-6,-,TRBJ1-1,CASSTPPDSSNTEAFF,TGTGCCAGCAGCACCCCCCCAGACAGTTCGAACACTGAAGCTTTCTTT
-,TRBV6-2/TRBV6-3,TRBD2,TRBJ2-1,CASSYPAGTSGRAGYEQFF,TGTGCCAGCAGTTACCCCGCCGGGACTAGCGGGAGGGCCGGATATGAGCAGTTCTTC
few,TRBV20-1,TRBD2,TRBJ2-5,CSASGSREVFETQYF,TGCAGTGCTAGCGGCTCGCGGGAGGTATTTGAGACCCAGTACTTC
many,TRBV7-9,-,TRBJ2-1,CASSEHNEQFF,TGTGCCAGCAGCGAACACAATGAGCAGTTCTTC
many,TRBV30,TRBD2,TRBJ2-5,CAWSTTSGYQETQYF,TGTGCCTGGAGCACGACTAGCGGGTATCAAGAGACCCAGTACTTC
many,TRBV5-6,-,TRBJ1-1,CASSTVSDPNTEAFF,TGTGCCAGCAGTACGGTATCAGACCCAAACACTGAAGCTTTCTTT
-,TRBV11-2,TRBD2,TRBJ2-5,CASSLASGTAGTQYF,TGTGCCAGCAGCTTAGCTAGCGGAACTGCTGGGACCCAGTACTTC
many,TRBV6-2/TRBV6-3,-,TRBJ2-3,CASSYSPDTYTDTQYF,TGTGCCAGCAGTTACTCGCCGGACACCTATACAGATACGCAGTATTTT
many,TRBV12-3/TRBV12-4,-,TRBJ2-1,CASRPTGTPRSNEQFF,TGTGCCAGCAGACCAACCGGGACTCCTCGATCTAATGAGCAGTTCTTC
many,TRBV27,-,TRBJ1-4,CASRRAGLGVEKLFF,TGTGCCAGCCGCCGAGCGGGGCTGGGGGTTGAAAAACTGTTTTTT
many,TRBV20-1,-,TRBJ2-7,CSARGAAYEQYF,TGCAGTGCCCGCGGGGCGGCCTACGAGCAGTACTTC
few,TRBV6-5,-,TRBJ1-5,CASSSQVNQPQHF,TGTGCCAGCAGTTCACAGGTTAATCAGCCCCAGCATTTT
few,TRBV11-2,-,TRBJ2-7,CASSLNLSYEQYF,TGTGCCAGCAGCTTAAATCTCTCCTACGAGCAGTACTTC
-,TRBV20-1,TRBD2,TRBJ2-4,CSASPSGSWYEQYF,TGCAGTGCTAGTCCCAGCGGGAGTTGGTATGAGCAGTACTTC
few,TRBV4-3,TRBD1,TRBJ2-1,CASSQSRQGIYDEQFF,TGCGCCAGCAGCCAATCAAGACAGGGGATCTACGATGAGCAGTTCTTC
-,TRBV7-3,-,TRBJ2-3,CASSLMLTDTQYF,TGTGCCAGCAGCTTAATGCTCACAGATACGCAGTATTTT
-,TRBV28,-,TRBJ2-7,CATRDTNYEQYF,TGTGCCACCCGGGACACCAACTACGAGCAGTACTTC
many,TRBV20-1,TRBD1,TRBJ1-2,CSALTGSYGYTF,TGCAGTGCCTTGACAGGGTCCTATGGCTACACCTTC
many,TRBV28,-,TRBJ2-1,CASSLALYRNEQFF,TGTGCCAGCAGTTTAGCCCTTTATAGGAATGAGCAGTTCTTC